This TCR beta chain was retrieved from a study of blood T cell repertoires in COVID-19. V was shortened by 2 bases and J by 5 bases, with 27 bases between the two germline ends. There are 19 residues in the CDR3. CDR1 is MNHEY and CDR2 is SVGEGT in the germline V gene. In the study's own analysis: For nucleated cells, counts were estimated from reference gene primer amplification. Profiling relied on immunoSEQ multiplex PCR, and the TCRdb table lists in-frame clones only, not all of them. V and J calls and clone size are as listed in that table; D and trimming were resolved from the DNA. The profile shows 90,000 to 100,000 clones, roughly nine tenths of them singletons.

V is TRBV6-2 or TRBV6-3 and J is TRBJ1-1, with D maybe TRBD1 (5 bases). Sequencing was carried out using peripheral blood. The source is a man aged 65 to 85 with acute or convalescent COVID-19. CDR3 DNA sequence: TGTGCCAGCAGTTACCTTCCGAGGGGAGGGTTCGGGTCCAGGACTGAAGCTTTCTTT. Translation gives CASSYLPRGGFGSRTEAFF.